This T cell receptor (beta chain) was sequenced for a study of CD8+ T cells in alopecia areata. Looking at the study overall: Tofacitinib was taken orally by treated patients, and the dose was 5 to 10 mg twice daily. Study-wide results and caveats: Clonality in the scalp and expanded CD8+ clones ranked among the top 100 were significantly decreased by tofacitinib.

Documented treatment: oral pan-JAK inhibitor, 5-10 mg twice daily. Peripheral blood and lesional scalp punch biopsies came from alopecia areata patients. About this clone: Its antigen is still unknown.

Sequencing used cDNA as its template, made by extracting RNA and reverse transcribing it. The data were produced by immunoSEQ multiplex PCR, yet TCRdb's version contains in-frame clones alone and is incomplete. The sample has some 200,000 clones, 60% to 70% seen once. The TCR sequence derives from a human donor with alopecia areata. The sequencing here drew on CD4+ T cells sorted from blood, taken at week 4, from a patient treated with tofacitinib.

The chain's CDR3 is CSVEDDRDREELFF. The CDR3 bases are TGCAGCGTTGAGGACGACCGGGACAGGGAAGAACTGTTTTTT. The chain carries TRBV29-1 and TRBJ1-4; 9 nucleotides agree with TRBD1. This CDR3 is built from 14 residues. CDR1 SQVTM and CDR2 ANQGSEA come from the germline V gene. Trimming removed 3 bases from V and 12 bases from J; junction bases left unmatched: 11.